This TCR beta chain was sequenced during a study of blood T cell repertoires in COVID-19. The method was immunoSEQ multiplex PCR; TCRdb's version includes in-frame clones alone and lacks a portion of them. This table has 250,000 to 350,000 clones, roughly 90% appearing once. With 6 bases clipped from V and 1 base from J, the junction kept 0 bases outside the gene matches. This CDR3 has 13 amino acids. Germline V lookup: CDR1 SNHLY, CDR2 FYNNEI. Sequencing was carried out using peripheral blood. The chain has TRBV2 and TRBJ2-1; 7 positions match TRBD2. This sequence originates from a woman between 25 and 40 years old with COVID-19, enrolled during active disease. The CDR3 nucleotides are TGTGCCAGCAGACTAGCGTCCTACAATGAGCAGTTCTTC. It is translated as CASRLASYNEQFF.